The clone carrying this TCR beta chain has a handful of counts. The sample belongs to a study of T-cell memory formation after mild COVID-19. TCRdb itself ran the 5' RACE reads through MiXCR, one entry per CDR3 protein. This table has 200,000 to 250,000 distinct CDR3 sequences, 15% appearing once. The V and J ends lost 8 bases and 4 bases respectively, with 17 bases between them. This CDR3 comprises 14 residues. Material: PBMCs or a T cell subset sorted from them (not recorded which). The sequence was obtained from an adult woman who had mild COVID-19 (a few samples of this study predate the infection). Cell type and time point are not known. This chain links TRBV12-3 or TRBV12-4 with TRBJ1-2, with D unresolved. CDR3 in DNA: TGTGCCAGCGTGGCAGGCAGTAAAGCCTATGGCTACACCTTC. Protein sequence: CASVAGSKAYGYTF.